This entry lists 11 T cell receptor beta chains sequenced from one sample in a study of monozygotic twins with inflammatory bowel disease. After re-calling the 5' RACE reads, TCRdb lists one entry per CDR3 protein, DNA absent. The sample's table shows approximately 400,000 distinct CDR3 sequences. The specimen was blood. Receptors originate from a human donor with ulcerative colitis or Crohn's disease, or a healthy co-twin of an affected twin (not recorded which).

V usage is TRBV5-1 and J usage is TRBJ2-3; TCRdb's D call, TRBD2, is unchecked because there is no DNA. Germline V gene data show CDR1 as SGHRS and CDR2 as YFSETQ. The CDR3 has 17 residues. The CDR3 reads CASSLGNSGTFTDTQYF.

The V and J genes are TRBV6-1 and TRBJ2-5. CDR1 is MNHNS and CDR2 is SASEGT in the germline V gene. The CDR3 consists of 13 residues. The CDR3 loop reads CASRSLSQETQYF.

The genes are TRBV5-1 and TRBJ2-1; there is no DNA to check the TCRdb D call of TRBD2. The CDR3 sequence is 15 residues long. Germline V gives CDR1 SGHRS, CDR2 YFSETQ. The CDR3 is CASRRGHEAAEEQFF.

The rearrangement links TRBV20-1 to TRBJ2-3; the D call of TRBD2 rests on TCRdb alone, since no DNA is present to check it. The CDR3 loop spans 15 amino acids. Germline V CDR1 and CDR2: DFQATT, SNEGSKA (reference sequence). CDR3 region: CSAKTGLQVADTQYF.

The rearrangement joins TRBV6-2 or TRBV6-3 to TRBJ2-1; TCRdb's assignment of TRBD2 cannot be checked, as there is no DNA. Germline V lookup: CDR1 MNHEY, CDR2 SVGEGT. There are 20 residues in the CDR3. The CDR3 here is CASSYSRISGEFSSYNEQFF.

This rearrangement joins TRBV28 to TRBJ2-2; TCRdb's D call, TRBD2, is unchecked because there is no DNA. The germline CDR1 and CDR2 sequences are MDHEN and SYDVKM. This CDR3 has 14 residues. CDR3 region: CASVSGLNTGELFF. Drawing the rest from reference TRBV28 and TRBJ2-2, the complete variable domain is DVKVTQSSRYLVKRTGEKVFLECVQDMDHENMFWYRQDPGLGLRLIYFSYDVKMKEKGDIPEGYSVSREKKERFSLILESASTNQTSMYLCASVSGLNTGELFFGEGSRLTVL.

The rearrangement uses TRBV20-1 and TRBJ2-3. The germline CDR1 and CDR2 sequences are DFQATT and SNEGSKA (reference sequence). The CDR3 has 11 amino acids. This CDR3 reads CSARVRDTQYF.

V and J are TRBV12-3 or TRBV12-4 and TRBJ2-1; the TRBD1 assignment by TCRdb is unverifiable without DNA. The CDR3 contains 16 residues. This chain's CDR3 is CASSLIIGGQGYEQFF.

The CDR3 spells CASSHGLPKRSSYNEQFF. V is TRBV6-2 or TRBV6-3 and J is TRBJ2-1; the D call of TRBD2 rests on TCRdb alone, since no DNA is present to check it. CDR3 length: 18 residues. CDR1 and CDR2 from the germline V gene are MNHEY and SVGEGT.

This chain joins TRBV6-2 or TRBV6-3 and TRBJ1-1; the D call from TCRdb, TRBD1, cannot be confirmed without DNA. The V gene's germline CDR1 is MNHEY and CDR2 SVGEGT. There are 14 residues in the CDR3. The CDR3 loop is CASNRQGSATEAFF.

V and J are TRBV11-1 and TRBJ1-1; TCRdb's D call, TRBD1, is unchecked because there is no DNA. CDR1 is SGHAT, CDR2 FQDESV, per germline (reference sequence). The CDR3 is made up of 20 amino acids. CDR3 sequence: CASSLANPISTARMNTEAFF.